The next 28 T cell receptor beta chains were all read from a single sample in a study of T cells expressing NK-cell markers. With the 5' RACE reads reprocessed, TCRdb shows one record per CDR3 protein and no DNA. This table lists hundreds of thousands of distinct CDR3 sequences. Sequencing was carried out using blood T cells: a sorted CD56 or NKG2C T cell subset, CD4+ or CD8+ T cells, or bulk PBMC T cells (not recorded which). The receptor source for this set is a young man in good health.

The rearrangement links TRBV3-1 to TRBJ2-2. Germline CDR1 LGHDT, CDR2 YNNKEL (reference sequence). This CDR3 region has 15 residues. CDR3 region: CASSQDMRSAGELFF. Looking up the rest from reference TRBV3-1 and TRBJ2-2 gives the full variable domain: DTAVSQTPKYLVTQMGNDKSIKCEQNLGHDTMYWYKQDSKKFLKIMFSYNNKELIINETVPNRFSPKSPDKAHLNLHINSLELGDSAVYFCASSQDMRSAGELFFGEGSRLTVL.

The chain uses TRBV20-1 and TRBJ2-3. This CDR3 is built from 14 residues. Germline values: CDR1 DFQATT, CDR2 SNEGSKA (reference sequence). The chain's CDR3 is CSASKWIRTDTQYF.

The chain links TRBV20-1 to TRBJ2-1; TCRdb returns TRBD2, unconfirmable since there is no DNA. The CDR3 totals 16 residues. CDR1 and CDR2 (germline): DFQATT, SNEGSKA (reference sequence). CDR3 protein: CSARDRRLVLYNEQFF.

The genes are TRBV20-1 and TRBJ2-1; TCRdb selects TRBD2, and the lack of DNA leaves this call unchecked. CDR1 and CDR2 (germline): DFQATT, SNEGSKA (reference sequence). The CDR3 runs 18 residues. The CDR3 sequence: CSARDTRGSSVAGNEQFF.

The chain couples TRBV21-1 to TRBJ2-7; lacking DNA, the TRBD1 call made by TCRdb goes unchecked. TRBV21-1 is a pseudogene segment. The CDR3 spans 15 residues. CDR3 sequence reads: CASSTVTRRNYEQYF.

The chain couples TRBV4-2 to TRBJ2-3; TCRdb's D call, TRBD2, is unchecked because there is no DNA. Germline assignment: CDR1 LGHNA and CDR2 YNFKEQ. The CDR3 contains 18 residues. The CDR3 is CASSQDALAPRRTDTQYF.

The chain couples TRBV28 to TRBJ2-3; TCRdb's D call, TRBD2, is unchecked because there is no DNA. Germline values: CDR1 MDHEN, CDR2 SYDVKM. The CDR3 consists of 15 residues. CDR3 amino acids: CASSLGTSGIRWQYF.

The chain is built from TRBV4-2 and TRBJ2-1; there is no DNA to check the TCRdb D call of TRBD2. This CDR3 has 14 amino acids. Looked up from germline, CDR1 is LGHNA and CDR2 is YNFKEQ. Here the CDR3 reads CASSDGRGASEQFF.

The rearrangement uses TRBV12-3 or TRBV12-4 and TRBJ1-2; TCRdb calls TRBD1, which cannot be checked without DNA. This CDR3 has 12 residues. CDR3 in amino acids: CASSLRGHLYTF.

The V and J genes are TRBV6-1 and TRBJ1-1; the D call of TRBD1 rests on TCRdb alone, since no DNA is present to check it. The germline CDR1 and CDR2 sequences are MNHNS and SASEGT. The CDR3 loop spans 14 amino acids. The CDR3 is CASSEAGQGGRTFF.

The rearrangement joins TRBV11-2 to TRBJ2-1; TCRdb picks TRBD2, but there is no DNA to check that call. There are 17 residues in the CDR3. The germline gives CDR1 SGHAT, CDR2 FQNNGV. The CDR3 reads CASSKISGRSSYNEQFF.

The J gene is TRBJ2-3, the V gene TRBV24-1. The CDR3 is 12 amino acids. Germline loops: CDR1 KGHDR, CDR2 SFDVKD. CDR3 region: CATAASTDTQYF.

The CDR3 loop reads CASSLASHGSGGNEQFF. V is TRBV7-2 and J is TRBJ2-1; TCRdb returns TRBD2, unconfirmable since there is no DNA. Germline V gene data show CDR1 as SGHTA and CDR2 as FQGNSA. CDR3 length: 17 amino acids.

The V gene is TRBV7-2, the J gene TRBJ2-1; absent DNA, TCRdb's TRBD2 call cannot be checked. CDR3 length equals 21 residues. Germline V CDR1 and CDR2: SGHTA, FQGNSA. The CDR3 loop reads CASSLARGASGRKTIYNEQFF.

This chain joins TRBV11-2 and TRBJ2-5; TCRdb's assignment of TRBD2 cannot be checked, as there is no DNA. This CDR3 is built from 17 residues. Germline assignment: CDR1 SGHAT and CDR2 FQNNGV. CDR3 residues: CASSFGLAGGVGETQYF.

CDR3 residues: CASSPLWVAGVWGANVLTF. The J gene is TRBJ2-6, the V gene TRBV12-3 or TRBV12-4; the TCRdb D gene call, TRBD2, has no DNA to confirm it. The CDR3 extends over 19 amino acids.

V and J are TRBV11-2 and TRBJ2-3; TCRdb names TRBD2, which stays unverified in the absence of DNA. The CDR3 has 16 amino acids. In germline, CDR1 is SGHAT, CDR2 FQNNGV. The CDR3 here is CASSLYLREGSDTQYF.

The chain links TRBV12-3 or TRBV12-4 to TRBJ2-3; TCRdb reports TRBD2, a call that lacks DNA to check it against. This CDR3 has 15 residues. The CDR3 sequence: CASSLRADLTDTQYF.

This CDR3 is CASSSTRTLFVSTDTQYF. J is TRBJ2-3 and V is TRBV7-8; TCRdb calls TRBD1, which cannot be checked without DNA. The CDR3 loop spans 18 amino acids. Germline loops: CDR1 SGHVS, CDR2 FQNEAQ.

The chain is built from TRBV12-3 or TRBV12-4 and TRBJ2-7; TCRdb picks TRBD1, but there is no DNA to check that call. The CDR3 extends over 12 amino acids. The CDR3: CASNLGHSMQYF.

The chain carries TRBV20-1 and TRBJ2-3; TCRdb reports TRBD2, a call that lacks DNA to check it against. The CDR3 contains 16 residues. Per the germline V gene, CDR1 is DFQATT and CDR2 is SNEGSKA (reference sequence). CDR3 in amino acids: CSARGGTSGSLGTQYF.

The V and J genes are TRBV29-1 and TRBJ2-1; no DNA is available, so the TRBD2 call from TCRdb remains unchecked. This CDR3 spans 15 amino acids. Germline CDR1 SQVTM, CDR2 ANQGSEA. The CDR3 here is CSVEPRLAGGLEQFF.

The chain couples TRBV27 to TRBJ2-1; TCRdb indicates TRBD2, and absent DNA this call remains unverified. The CDR3 is made up of 16 amino acids. Per the germline V gene, CDR1 is MNHEY and CDR2 is SMNVEV (reference sequence). CDR3 loop: CASSLLGTSDYNEQFF.

This chain uses TRBV11-1 with TRBJ2-1; the TRBD1 assignment by TCRdb is unverifiable without DNA. Germline-derived CDR1 and CDR2 are SGHAT and FQDESV (reference sequence). CDR3 length: 14 amino acids. CDR3 loop: CASIPNRDYNEQFF.

The chain links TRBV7-9 to TRBJ2-3; no DNA is available, so the TRBD1 call from TCRdb remains unchecked. Germline V gene data show CDR1 as SEHNR and CDR2 as FQNEAQ (reference sequence). The CDR3 contains 14 residues. The CDR3 loop is CASSLTGNPDTQYF. Full variable domain (outside the CDR3, taken from reference TRBV7-9 and TRBJ2-3): DTGVSQNPRHKITKRGQNVTFRCDPISEHNRLYWYRQTLGQGPEFLTYFQNEAQLEKSRLLSDRFSAERPKGSFSTLEIQRTEQGDSAMYLCASSLTGNPDTQYFGPGTRLTVL.

The genes are TRBV3-1 and TRBJ2-1; TCRdb lists TRBD1, though no DNA is available to test this call. The CDR3 is 13 amino acids. Germline CDR1 LGHDT, CDR2 YNNKEL (reference sequence). The chain's CDR3 is CASSLPGGFEQFF.

V and J are TRBV2 and TRBJ2-5; TCRdb indicates TRBD1, and absent DNA this call remains unverified. Per germline, CDR1 SNHLY and CDR2 FYNNEI. The CDR3 totals 15 residues. The CDR3 region is CASLPGRSGQETQYF.

The chain couples TRBV5-1 to TRBJ1-6; TCRdb names TRBD1, which stays unverified in the absence of DNA. This CDR3 region has 14 residues. From germline, CDR1 is SGHRS and CDR2 YFSETQ. The CDR3 region is CASSLGTNNSPLHF.